A selection of T cell receptor beta chains follows, all from one sample in a study of blood T cells in healthy people across ages. Using its own MiXCR run on the 5' RACE reads, TCRdb lists one record per CDR3 protein. Here the sample spans hundreds of thousands of distinct CDR3 sequences, just under 25% being singletons. The sample also formed part of further work on T cells of mothers and their children.

Sequences were obtained from blood. The origin of the receptors is a boy aged 5-17 years in good health. CDR3s include the opening cysteine and the closing phenylalanine or tryptophan. D genes are given only for firm matches. Size tells how often a clone was seen (once, few, many) or the class of an expanded clone, and some rows leave it out.

size	V	J	D	CDR3	DNA
few	TRBV5-5	TRBJ2-1	NA	CASSLRTSLISYNEQFF	TGTGCCAGCAGCTTGCGTACTAGCCTTATCTCCTACAATGAGCAGTTCTTC
few	TRBV29-1	TRBJ2-3	NA	CSVEEPSGDSTDTQYF	TGCAGCGTTGAAGAGCCCTCGGGGGATAGCACAGATACGCAGTATTTT
NA	TRBV9	TRBJ2-1	NA	CASSVGPNNEQLF	TGTGCCAGCAGCGTAGGCCCTAACAATGAGCAGCTCTTC
NA	TRBV5-5	TRBJ2-7	TRBD1	CASSVLGTGDEQYF	TGTGCCAGCAGCGTCTTAGGGACAGGGGACGAGCAGTACTTC
few	TRBV29-1	TRBJ2-7	TRBD1	CSVEGGQGFYEQYF	TGCAGCGTTGAGGGGGGACAGGGATTCTACGAGCAGTACTTC
NA	TRBV28	TRBJ1-2	TRBD1	CATRRQGPAGYTF	TGTGCCACCCGACGACAGGGTCCAGCAGGCTACACCTTC
NA	TRBV2	TRBJ1-1	NA	CASSDPTRTLNTEAFF	TGTGCCAGCAGTGACCCAACCCGGACACTGAACACTGAAGCTTTCTTT
few	TRBV28	TRBJ1-3	NA	CASSLIGPGNTIYF	TGTGCCAGCAGTTTGATTGGGCCTGGAAACACCATATATTTT
few	TRBV7-2	TRBJ2-1	TRBD2	CASSLGSRTSIVGNEQFF	TGTGCCAGCAGCTTAGGAAGTAGGACTAGCATTGTCGGCAATGAGCAGTTCTTC
NA	TRBV12-3/TRBV12-4	TRBJ2-1	TRBD2	CASSLGRRGLAGYNEQFF	TGTGCCAGCAGTTTAGGGCGTCGGGGACTAGCGGGTTACAATGAGCAGTTCTTC
few	TRBV24-1	TRBJ2-7	NA	CATTQYLRAYEQYF	TGTGCCACCACCCAATACCTCAGGGCCTACGAGCAGTACTTC
NA	TRBV19	TRBJ2-5	NA	CASSEVAGETQYF	TGTGCCAGTAGTGAAGTGGCAGGAGAGACCCAGTACTTC
few	TRBV14	TRBJ2-1	NA	CASSQGDGGEQFF	TGTGCCAGCAGCCAAGGGGATGGGGGTGAGCAGTTCTTC
few	TRBV28	TRBJ2-7	NA	CASKASYEQYF	TGTGCCAGCAAGGCCTCCTACGAGCAGTACTTC
few	TRBV25-1	TRBJ2-5	NA	CASSERTAPETQYF	TGTGCCAGCAGTGAAAGGACAGCTCCGGAGACCCAGTACTTC
few	TRBV3-1	TRBJ2-3	NA	CASSRALGAGGPPDTQYF	TGTGCCAGCAGCCGGGCTCTCGGGGCAGGAGGTCCCCCAGATACGCAGTATTTT
NA	TRBV4-1	TRBJ2-7	NA	CASSQEGGGEQYF	TGCGCCAGCAGCCAAGAGGGAGGAGGGGAGCAGTACTTC
few	TRBV29-1	TRBJ2-5	TRBD1	CSAVAPYRGETQYF	TGCAGCGCTGTCGCGCCGTACAGGGGGGAGACCCAGTACTTC
NA	TRBV7-9	TRBJ1-2	NA	CASSSESGADYGYTF	TGTGCCAGCAGCTCCGAGAGCGGGGCCGACTATGGCTACACCTTC
few	TRBV12-3/TRBV12-4	TRBJ2-5	NA	CASSTMETQYF	TGTGCCAGCAGTACCATGGAGACCCAGTACTTC